This TCR beta chain was sequenced during a study of identical twins. General study results and limits: Out-of-frame alpha sequences that twins shared showed excess low generation probability.

TCRdb re-derived calls from the 5' RACE reads in MiXCR, one entry per CDR3 protein. The table includes fewer than 250,000 distinct CDR3 sequences, 7.5% detected once. With respect to this clonotype: Its antigen is unidentified.

The CDR3 runs 14 residues. Germline CDR1 MDHEN, CDR2 SYDVKM. Germline trimming cut 3 bases from V and 4 bases from J; bases unmatched to any gene: 4. This sample also appeared in a second study, on yellow fever vaccine responses in identical twins.

The TCR was taken from a young woman in good health. The source material was CD8+ T cells sorted from blood. The chain carries TRBV28 and TRBJ2-7; 9 bases are shared with TRBD1. CDR3: CASSFGTGRYEQYF. DNA of the CDR3: TGTGCCAGCAGTTTCGGGACAGGGCGTTACGAGCAGTACTTC.